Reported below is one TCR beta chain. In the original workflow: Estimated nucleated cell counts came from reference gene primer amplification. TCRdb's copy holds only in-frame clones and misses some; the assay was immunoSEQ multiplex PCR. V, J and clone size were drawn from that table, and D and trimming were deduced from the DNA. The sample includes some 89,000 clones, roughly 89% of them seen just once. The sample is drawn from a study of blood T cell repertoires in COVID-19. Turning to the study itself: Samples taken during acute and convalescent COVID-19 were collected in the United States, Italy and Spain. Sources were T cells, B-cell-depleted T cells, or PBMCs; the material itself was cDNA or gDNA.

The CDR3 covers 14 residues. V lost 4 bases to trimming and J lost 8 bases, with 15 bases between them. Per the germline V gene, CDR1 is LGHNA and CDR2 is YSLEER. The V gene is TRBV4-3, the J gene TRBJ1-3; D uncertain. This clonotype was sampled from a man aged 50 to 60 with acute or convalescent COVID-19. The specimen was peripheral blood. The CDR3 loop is CASSRTEPGDTIYF. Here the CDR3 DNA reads TGCGCCAGCAGCCGGACCGAGCCCGGGGACACCATATATTTT.